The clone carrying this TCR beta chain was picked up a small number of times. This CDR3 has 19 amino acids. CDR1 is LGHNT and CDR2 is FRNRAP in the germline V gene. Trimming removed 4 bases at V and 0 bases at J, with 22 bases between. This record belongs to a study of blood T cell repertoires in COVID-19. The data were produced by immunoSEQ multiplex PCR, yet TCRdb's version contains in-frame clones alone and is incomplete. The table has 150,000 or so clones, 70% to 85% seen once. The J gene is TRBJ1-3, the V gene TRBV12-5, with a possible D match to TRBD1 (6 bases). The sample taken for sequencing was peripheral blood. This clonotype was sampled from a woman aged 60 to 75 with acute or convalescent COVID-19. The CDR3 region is CASGWKSGTLRFSGNTIYF. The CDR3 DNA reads TGTGCTAGTGGTTGGAAATCCGGGACACTTCGGTTCTCTGGAAACACCATATATTTT.